The clone carrying this TCR beta chain was counted between two and nine times. Its antigen is still unknown. Use of 60 Vbeta and 13 Jbeta primers characterized the PCR. Repertoires were generated with immunoSEQ multiplex PCR, while TCRdb's copy carries only in-frame clones and drops some. The table records about 160,000 clones, 75% to 90% of them present only once. This sample was taken from a study of cytomegalovirus exposure and HLA in healthy donors. General observations from the study: Later analysis showed most CMV-associated TCR beta chains appearing HLA-restricted. CMV serostatus was the only recorded immune exposure for donors. Sequencing depth across donors, presence/absence analyses assumed, was roughly uniform.

The CDR3 contains 17 residues. Trimming removed 7 bases at V and 3 bases at J, with 22 bases between. Germline CDR1 reads MNHEY; CDR2 reads SMNVEV (reference sequence). The receptor's source is a man younger than 40 in good health and CMV-seronegative. V and J are TRBV27 and TRBJ2-1; possible D gene TRBD2, 7 bases. The sample consisted of PBMCs. CDR3 sequence reads: CASNSGAGRGGYNEQFF. The CDR3 DNA is TGTGCCAGCAATTCTGGAGCGGGGAGAGGGGGCTACAATGAGCAGTTCTTC.